The text below deals with one T cell receptor (beta chain). A much larger clonotype is one base distant, so this may be a read error. Diagnosis relied on clinical symptoms, serum thyroxine, TRAb, thyroid ultrasound and orbital computed tomography. Fresh peripheral blood, roughly 9.4 ml, was the PBMC source. RNA transcripts were the source from which TCR beta CDR3 regions were amplified. HTBI primers served in a first-round RT-PCR, which a second-round multiplex PCR followed. TCRdb processed the multiplex PCR reads anew with MiXCR; each CDR3 protein has one entry. In the table there are over 650,000 distinct CDR3 sequences, roughly 41% of which are singletons. These data belong to a study of Graves' ophthalmopathy and Graves' hyperthyroidism. For the study at large: The blood sample was drawn at first diagnosis and before any treatment.

This CDR3 has 14 residues. CDR1 and CDR2 (germline): SGHTA, FQGNSA. The V end was cut by 3 bases, the J end by 5 bases, with 13 bases between. This sequence joins TRBV7-2 and TRBJ2-5, with a weak D call TRBD2 (6 bases). The TCR comes from an adult man with Graves' ophthalmopathy. Sample: peripheral blood. CDR3 residues: CASSFRDSMETQYF. The CDR3 DNA sequence: TGTGCCAGCAGCTTCCGGGACTCGATGGAGACCCAGTACTTC.